The 5 T cell receptor beta chains below come from one sample, sequenced in a study of Graves' ophthalmopathy and Graves' hyperthyroidism (dated by TCRdb to between 2017 and 2018). Instrument used: Illumina HiSeq 2000. TCR beta CDR3 regions were amplified from RNA transcripts for repertoire sequencing. The first round of RT-PCR was done with HTBI primers and the Qiagen OneStep RT-PCR kit, and was followed by a second round of multiplex PCR, then size selection and purification. Using fastp trimming at Q25 and MiXCR clonotype assembly, TCRdb reanalyzed the public sequencing data and kept in-frame beta chains. For every CDR3 protein sequence, its rows merge into one entry that carries the most common genes and DNA. This sample gives 200,000 to 300,000 distinct CDR3 sequences in total; 45% to 55% of them show up just once. The top ten hold approximately 44% of the sample. Sequencing was carried out using peripheral blood. These receptors all come from an adult man with Graves' ophthalmopathy.

This clonotype came up a few times. The chain couples TRBV9 to TRBJ2-7; either TRBD1 or TRBD2 may supply D (5 bases each). V lost 0 bases, J lost 0 bases, and 7 bases lay in between. This CDR3 region has 14 residues. Germline assignment: CDR1 SGDLS and CDR2 YYNGEE. The CDR3 sequence: CASSVGDDSYEQYF. The CDR3 DNA reads TGTGCCAGCAGCGTAGGGGACGACTCCTACGAGCAGTACTTC.

The chain is built from TRBV11-2 and TRBJ2-5; TRBD2 aligns across 9 bases. The CDR3 covers 14 residues. Germline trimming cut 4 bases from V and 2 bases from J; bases unmatched to any gene: 2. Per germline, CDR1 SGHAT and CDR2 FQNNGV. The CDR3 here is CASSSGLAQETQYF. The CDR3 nucleotides read TGTGCCAGCAGCTCGGGACTAGCACAAGAGACCCAGTACTTC.

The CDR3 loop is CAISEGQGGGELFF. The CDR3 coding sequence is TGTGCCATCAGTGAGGGACAGGGAGGGGGGGAGCTGTTTTTT. The chain is built from TRBV10-3 and TRBJ2-2; maybe TRBD1 (8 bases). The CDR3 is made up of 14 amino acids. V was pared by 2 bases and J by 8 bases, with 12 bases between. Looked up from germline, CDR1 is ENHRY and CDR2 is SYGVKD.

This rearrangement joins TRBV10-1 to TRBJ1-2; D is ambiguous. The CDR3 contains 13 residues. CDR1 and CDR2 (germline): WNHNN, SYGVQD (reference sequence). V was cut by 6 bases and J by 3 bases, with 11 bases left in between. The CDR3 spells CASRKQMDYGYTF. The DNA of the CDR3 is TGCGCCAGCAGGAAACAGATGGACTATGGCTACACCTTC.

A few counts support this clonotype. This sequence joins TRBV5-1 and TRBJ1-1; TRBD1 aligns across 9 bases. This CDR3 is 15 amino acids long. The V gene's germline CDR1 is SGHRS and CDR2 YFSETQ. V was clipped by 3 bases and J by 4 bases; unmatched bases: 7. The CDR3 region has the DNA TGCGCCAGCAGCTGGGGGGACAGGGACTTCACTGAAGCTTTCTTT. Translation gives CASSWGDRDFTEAFF.